The 13 T cell receptor beta chains below come from one sample, sequenced in a study of Graves' ophthalmopathy and Graves' hyperthyroidism. Amplified TCR beta CDR3 regions were obtained using RNA transcripts as template. HTBI primers were employed in first-round RT-PCR, then a second-round multiplex PCR followed. TCRdb itself ran the multiplex PCR reads through MiXCR, one entry per CDR3 protein. The sample holds over 500,000 distinct CDR3 sequences, approximately 22% seen once. The specimen sequenced was peripheral blood. These TCRs come from a woman aged 18-30 years with stable Graves' hyperthyroidism. Some clones in this sample may be carry-over from other donors' samples.

The table lists this clonotype with many counts. The V call is TRBV30, the J call TRBJ1-2; 7 bases match TRBD1. This CDR3 spans 14 amino acids. V shed 3 bases, J shed 4 bases, and the junction held 8 bases outside the gene matches. Germline V CDR1 and CDR2: GTSNPN, SVGIG (reference sequence). The CDR3 nucleotides read TGTGCCTGGAGCGGACAGGTTGTGGCCTATGGCTACACCTTC. It yields the protein CAWSGQVVAYGYTF.

This clonotype was counted between two and nine times. The rearrangement links TRBV6-1 to TRBJ2-2; D gene ambiguous. The germline gives CDR1 MNHNS, CDR2 SASEGT. This CDR3 region has 14 residues. Trimming removed 8 bases from V and 0 bases from J, with 10 bases in between. The CDR3 loop reads CASLTRSNTGELFF. The CDR3 DNA sequence: TGTGCCAGCTTGACTCGTTCGAACACCGGGGAGCTGTTTTTT.

This clonotype was detected many times. The chain uses TRBV6-5 and TRBJ1-1; D is unclear. Germline-derived CDR1 and CDR2 are MNHEY and SVGAGI. The CDR3 length is 16 residues. With 6 bases removed from V and 0 bases from J, the gap between germline ends came to 17 bases. DNA of the CDR3: TGTGCCAGCAGGTTAGAGGCAATCTTGTTGAACACTGAAGCTTTCTTT. Translating gives CASRLEAILLNTEAFF.

About this clonotype: It may be a read error: a sequence one base away is much more abundant. The genes are TRBV19 and TRBJ2-7, with TRBD1 matching over 10 bases. V shed 6 bases, J shed 4 bases, and the junction held 18 bases outside the gene matches. CDR3 length equals 18 residues. Germline CDR1 reads LNHDA; CDR2 reads SQIVND (reference sequence). The CDR3 region has the DNA TGTGCCAGTAGCCGGACAGGGGGACCAGCGGGAGCGATGTACGAGCAGTACTTC. Protein: CASSRTGGPAGAMYEQYF.

This clonotype was seen repeatedly, ten times or more. The CDR3, as DNA: TGTGCCAGCAGTTTAAATGGAGACACTGAAGCTTTCTTT. It specifies CASSLNGDTEAFF. The chain joins TRBV12-3 or TRBV12-4 to TRBJ1-1; D gene uncertain. The length of the CDR3 is 13 residues. V shed 2 bases and J shed 3 bases, with 7 bases lying between them.

This clonotype was seen at least ten times. This rearrangement joins TRBV30 to TRBJ2-7, with D maybe TRBD2 (5 bases). Germline lookup yields CDR1 GTSNPN and CDR2 SVGIG (reference sequence). Trimming pared 2 bases from V and 6 bases from J, leaving 11 bases between. This CDR3 has 12 residues. The CDR3 loop is CAWSPSGGEQYF. CDR3 DNA sequence: TGTGCCTGGAGTCCGTCAGGAGGCGAGCAGTACTTC.

The gene calls are TRBV28 and TRBJ1-5; D is ambiguous. Deletions cut 8 bases from V and 6 bases from J, with 2 bases between. The CDR3 is made up of 9 amino acids. Looked up from germline, CDR1 is MDHEN and CDR2 is SYDVKM. CDR3 nucleotides: TGTGCCAGCGGTCAGCCCCAGCATTTT. It translates to CASGQPQHF.

This clonotype showed up many times. V and J are TRBV7-9 and TRBJ1-1, with 7 nucleotides matching TRBD1. This CDR3 is built from 15 residues. With V trimmed by 6 bases and J by 10 bases, 17 bases remained unmatched. Looked up from germline, CDR1 is SEHNR and CDR2 is FQNEAQ (reference sequence). CDR3 sequence: CASSPPTGPPKRAFF. The CDR3 region has the DNA TGTGCCAGCAGTCCCCCGACAGGGCCCCCCAAAAGAGCTTTCTTT.

This clonotype was seen at least ten times. CDR3 bases: TGTGCCTGGAGTGGGGCCCTCTCTGGAAACACCATATATTTT. Its translation is CAWSGALSGNTIYF. V gene TRBV30 combines with J gene TRBJ1-3, with D hard to call. Trimming removed 1 base from V and 0 bases from J, with 7 bases in between. This CDR3 comprises 14 residues. Germline V gives CDR1 GTSNPN, CDR2 SVGIG (reference sequence). The full variable domain, its missing parts supplied by reference TRBV30 and TRBJ1-3, is SQTIHQWPATLVQPVGSPLSLECTVEGTSNPNLYWYRQAAGRGLQLLFYSVGIGQISSEVPQNLSASRPQDRQFILSSKKLLLSDSGFYLCAWSGALSGNTIYFGEGSWLTVV.

This clonotype was detected many times. The genes are TRBV6-2 or TRBV6-3 and TRBJ2-2; 10 bases match TRBD2. CDR1 MNHEY and CDR2 SVGEGT come from the germline V gene. J lost 3 bases, V lost 6 bases, and 13 bases had no gene match. This CDR3 is 18 amino acids long. The CDR3: CASSPVAAGGPYTGELFF. CDR3 nucleotides: TGTGCCAGCAGCCCCGTGGCAGCGGGGGGGCCGTACACCGGGGAGCTGTTTTTT.

The rearrangement uses TRBV28 and TRBJ1-1, with 7 bases identical to TRBD1. Looked up from germline, CDR1 is MDHEN and CDR2 is SYDVKM. This CDR3 spans 15 amino acids. With V trimmed by 5 bases and J by 5 bases, 11 bases remained unmatched. The CDR3 sequence: CASSPTPGGRTEAFF. For the CDR3, the DNA is TGTGCCAGCAGTCCCACCCCAGGGGGTAGAACTGAAGCTTTCTTT.

This clonotype turned up a few times. The rearrangement uses TRBV12-3 or TRBV12-4 and TRBJ2-7; no clear D. This CDR3 is built from 13 residues. V lost 4 bases and J 4 bases, leaving 11 bases between the germline ends. The CDR3 sequence is CASSWAPLYEQYF. The CDR3 DNA reads as TGTGCCAGCAGTTGGGCCCCCCTATACGAGCAGTACTTC.

This clonotype was recorded at least ten times. The chain combines TRBV12-3 or TRBV12-4 with TRBJ2-5, with 10 positions matching TRBD2. With 5 bases clipped from V and 4 bases from J, the junction kept 13 bases outside the gene matches. The CDR3 totals 17 residues. The CDR3 loop reads CASSDNMGLATGETQYF. CDR3 coding DNA: TGTGCCAGCAGTGACAACATGGGACTAGCGACGGGAGAGACCCAGTACTTC.